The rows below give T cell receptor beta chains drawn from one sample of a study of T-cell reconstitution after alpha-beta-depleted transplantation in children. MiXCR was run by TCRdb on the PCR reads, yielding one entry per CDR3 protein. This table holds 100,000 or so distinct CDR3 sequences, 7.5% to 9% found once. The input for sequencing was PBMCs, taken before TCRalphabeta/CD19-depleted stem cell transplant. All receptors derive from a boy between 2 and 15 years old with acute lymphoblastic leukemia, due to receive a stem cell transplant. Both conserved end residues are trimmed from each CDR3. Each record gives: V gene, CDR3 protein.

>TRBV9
ASSGSGWENEQF
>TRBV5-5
ASSLPVQQETQY
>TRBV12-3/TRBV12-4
ASSLGRGVTGELF
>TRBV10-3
AISGGALAGELF
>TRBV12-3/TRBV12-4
ASSFLQVNTEAF
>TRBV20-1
SARGSMGLADTQY
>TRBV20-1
SVPPAQGQHSYNEQF
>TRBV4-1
ASSQVGRTYEQY
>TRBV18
ASSPPVGADTQY
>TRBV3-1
ASSQWGDYGYT
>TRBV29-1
SVEDEKRSTDTQY
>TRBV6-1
ASSPSGDRNEQY
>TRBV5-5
ASSPEKQELGTQY
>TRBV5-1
ASSLAQFTQEGARTDTQY
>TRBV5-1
ASRDYYGYT
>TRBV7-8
ASMTPGQGQETQY
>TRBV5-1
ASSPAGTALFSYEQY
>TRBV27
ASRPLLNTGELF
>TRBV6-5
ASSKWNNEQF
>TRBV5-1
ASSPTEEGEQF
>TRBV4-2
ASSLEGGEQF
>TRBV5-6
ASSLAGVGGYT
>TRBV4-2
ASSQEDGTGVSPLH
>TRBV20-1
ISGRQDGYT
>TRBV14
ASRHLAGELF
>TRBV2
ASSVQSSYNEQF
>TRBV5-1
ASSPGLAGRYRGDTQY
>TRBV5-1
ASSYEDIINEQF
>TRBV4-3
ASSQDRGEAF
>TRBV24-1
ATSDSGSSYEQY
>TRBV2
ASSATVSNTGELF
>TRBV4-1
ASQWGSGNTEAF
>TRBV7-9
ASSGQRGDYEQY
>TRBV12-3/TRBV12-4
ASSSLLTERELF
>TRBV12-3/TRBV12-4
ASTQGHGTDTQY
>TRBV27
ASSPRRRVEATEAF
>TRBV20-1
SVQAGAYEQY
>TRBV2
ASISSNEQF
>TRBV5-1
ASSLVRGYDETQY
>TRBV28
ASSYYTSEAF
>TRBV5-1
ASSQQASGIYEQY
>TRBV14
ASSPQGGEQY
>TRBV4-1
ASSQEPGQNYGYT
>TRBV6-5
ASGNLGGRTEAF
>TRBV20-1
SAKGENRGLTYEQY
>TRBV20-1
SASPEAIQETQY
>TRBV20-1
SAGPGDEQF
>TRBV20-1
SARVGEGNQPQH
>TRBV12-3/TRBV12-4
ASSLEALVSPLH
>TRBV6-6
ASSYRHREKLF
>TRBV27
ASGQGTSGRIEQF
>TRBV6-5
ASRPLGDRGGDQPQH
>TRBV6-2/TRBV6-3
ASRQLMNTEAF
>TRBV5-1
ASTRDRLDYGYT
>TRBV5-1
ASSLSGGPAEPQH
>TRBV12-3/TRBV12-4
ASSLGLAYEQY
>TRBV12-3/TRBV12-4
ASSGQGAVVTGELF
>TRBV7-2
ASTTRNRAEAF
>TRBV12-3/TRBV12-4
ASSRDRGINQPQH
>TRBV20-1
SALDSPDTQY